This TCR beta chain was retrieved from a study of control samples from healthy donors and cancer patients (dated by TCRdb to about 2020). This clone has just one count. Its binding antigen is unknown. The sample holds no much larger clone one base away, and base qualities are not on file. Library generation was performed with the immunoSEQ multiplex PCR assay. TCRdb's version of the immuneACCESS table is confined to in-frame rearrangements and falls short of the full clone set. An unresolved V gene accounts for under half of the shortfall where checked; the remainder is of unknown origin. Within this sample are around 93,000 clones, with roughly 92% of them counted one time only. Jointly, the top ten make up approximately 3% of the sample. Sequencing input: blood. This receptor was obtained from a human donor in good health. The donor label of this sample is uncertain.

In nucleotide form, the sequence is TGTGCCTGGAGTGTAACCTCTGGAAACACCATATATTTT. This is translated as CAWSVTSGNTIYF. The receptor chain draws on TRBV30 and TRBJ1-3; a confident D gene designation cannot be given. Sequences GTSNPN (CDR1) and SVGIG (CDR2) are obtained from the germline V gene (reference sequence). Measured from the cysteine to the phenylalanine, the CDR3 is 13 residues long. Only CDR3 DNA is held: 39 bases, read in frame from base 1. Trimming at the junction amounts to 0 bases on V and 0 bases on J, and the germline ends lie 3 bases apart.